The clone carrying this T cell receptor beta chain was detected a few times. Germline lookup yields CDR1 SQVTM and CDR2 ANQGSEA. This CDR3 has 11 residues. V gave up 6 bases and J gave up 8 bases, with 13 bases separating them. The data are from a study of PD-1 blockade in classical Hodgkin lymphoma. Study overall: It was nivolumab at 3 mg/kg, given intravenously every 2 weeks, that patients received.

The assay was immunoSEQ multiplex PCR, and TCRdb's table has in-frame clones only and misses some. The table has some 15,000 clones, around 80% seen once. Documented time point: cycle 4 day 1 (C4D1), after five to seven weeks of nivolumab. Each of the patients experienced relapse following autologous stem cell transplantation, and their brentuximab vedotin exposure differed. Magnetic negative selection of thawed PBMCs was the method by which CD4+ T cells were purified. The TCR sequence derives from a human donor with classical Hodgkin lymphoma. The sequencing used CD4+ T cells from blood, collected before the fourth cycle of nivolumab. V usage is TRBV29-1 and J usage is TRBJ1-2, with D possibly TRBD1 on 6 matching bases. The CDR3 bases are TGCAGCGTGGGGCAGGGGACCGGCTACACCTTC. Translation: CSVGQGTGYTF.